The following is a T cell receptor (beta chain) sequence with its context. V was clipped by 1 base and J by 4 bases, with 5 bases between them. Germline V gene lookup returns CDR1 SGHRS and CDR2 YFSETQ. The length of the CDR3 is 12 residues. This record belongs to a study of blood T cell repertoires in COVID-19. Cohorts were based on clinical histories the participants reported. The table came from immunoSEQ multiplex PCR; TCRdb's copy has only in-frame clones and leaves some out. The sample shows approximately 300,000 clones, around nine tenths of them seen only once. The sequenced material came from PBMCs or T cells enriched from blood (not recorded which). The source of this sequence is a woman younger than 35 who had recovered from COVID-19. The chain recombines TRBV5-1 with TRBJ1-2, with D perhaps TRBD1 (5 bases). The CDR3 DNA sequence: TGCGCCAGCAGCTTGACAGGCTATGGCTACACCTTC. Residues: CASSLTGYGYTF. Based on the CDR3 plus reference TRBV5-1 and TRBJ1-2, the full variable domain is KAGVTQTPRYLIKTRGQQVTLSCSPISGHRSVSWYQQTPGQGLQFLFEYFSETQRNKGNFPGRFSGRQFSNSRSEMNVSTLELGDSALYLCASSLTGYGYTFGSGTRLTVV.